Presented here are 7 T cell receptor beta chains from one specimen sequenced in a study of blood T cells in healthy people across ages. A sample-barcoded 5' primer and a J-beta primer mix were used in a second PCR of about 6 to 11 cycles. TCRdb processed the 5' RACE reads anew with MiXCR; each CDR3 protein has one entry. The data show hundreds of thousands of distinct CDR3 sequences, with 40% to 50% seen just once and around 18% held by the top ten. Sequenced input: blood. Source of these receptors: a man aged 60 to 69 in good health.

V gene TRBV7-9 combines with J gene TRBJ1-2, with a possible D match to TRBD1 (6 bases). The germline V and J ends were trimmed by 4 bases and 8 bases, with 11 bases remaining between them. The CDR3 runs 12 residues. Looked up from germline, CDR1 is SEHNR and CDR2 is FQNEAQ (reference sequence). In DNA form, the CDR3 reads TGTGCCAGCAGCTACAGGGTTGAAGGCTACACCTTC. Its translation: CASSYRVEGYTF.

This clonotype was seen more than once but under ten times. CDR3 bases: TGCAGTGCTAATATAGCGGGGGGGCTCAATGAGCAGTTCTTC. Encoded protein: CSANIAGGLNEQFF. V gene TRBV20-1 combines with J gene TRBJ2-1, with 11 bases lining up with TRBD2. The CDR3 contains 14 residues. J gave up 6 bases and V 4 bases, and 5 bases lay outside the gene matches. The germline V gene encodes CDR1 DFQATT and CDR2 SNEGSKA (reference sequence).

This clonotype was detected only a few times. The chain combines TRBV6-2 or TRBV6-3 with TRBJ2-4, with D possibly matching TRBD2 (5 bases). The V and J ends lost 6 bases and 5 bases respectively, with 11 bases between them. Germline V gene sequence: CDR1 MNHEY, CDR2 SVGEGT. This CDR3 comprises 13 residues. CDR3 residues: CASRGSNQNIQYF. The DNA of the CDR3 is TGTGCCAGCAGGGGGAGTAACCAAAACATTCAGTACTTC.

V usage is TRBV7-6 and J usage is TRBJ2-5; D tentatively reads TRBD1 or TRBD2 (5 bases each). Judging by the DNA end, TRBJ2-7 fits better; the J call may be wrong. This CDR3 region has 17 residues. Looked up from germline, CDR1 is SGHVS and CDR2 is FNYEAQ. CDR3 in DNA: TGTGCCAGCAGCCCACCCAGAAGGGACGGCTTAACCTACGAGCAGTACTTC. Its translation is CASSPPRRDGLTYEQYF.

The CDR3 DNA reads TGCGCCAGCAGCCCGGAAGACAGGGACAATTCACCCCTCCACTTT. Translating it yields CASSPEDRDNSPLHF. The chain employs TRBV5-1 and TRBJ1-6; 7 nucleotides match TRBD1. The germline V gene has CDR1 SGHRS and CDR2 YFSETQ. The CDR3 has 15 residues. The junction had 8 bases not matched to a gene; V was cut back by 4 bases and J by 7 bases.

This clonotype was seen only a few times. The CDR3 nucleotides read TGTGCCAGCAGTTTTGAGGGACCAATCGGGGATACGCAGTATTTT. It is translated as CASSFEGPIGDTQYF. The chain uses TRBV12-3 or TRBV12-4 and TRBJ2-3; D assignment may be TRBD1 or TRBD2 (5 bases each). The CDR3 loop spans 15 amino acids. V was trimmed by 3 bases and J by 6 bases, leaving 16 bases between them.

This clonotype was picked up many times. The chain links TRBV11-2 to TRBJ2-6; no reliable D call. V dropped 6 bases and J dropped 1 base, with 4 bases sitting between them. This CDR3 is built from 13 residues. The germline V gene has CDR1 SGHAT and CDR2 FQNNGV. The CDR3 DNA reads TGTGCCAGCAGGCCGTCTGGGGCCAACGTCCTGACTTTC. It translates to CASRPSGANVLTF. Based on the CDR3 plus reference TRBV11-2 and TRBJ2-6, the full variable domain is EAGVAQSPRYKIIEKRQSVAFWCNPISGHATLYWYQQILGQGPKLLIQFQNNGVVDDSQLPKDRFSAERLKGVDSTLKIQPAKLEDSAVYLCASRPSGANVLTFGAGSRLTVL.